The text below deals with one T cell receptor beta chain. These data originate in a study of blood T cell repertoires in COVID-19. Overall study: PBMCs, B-cell-depleted T cells, or T cells provided the cDNA or gDNA that made up the material.

The authors' processing: Amplification of reference gene primers was used by the study to estimate nucleated cell counts. Assay: immunoSEQ multiplex PCR; the TCRdb copy retains only in-frame clones and omits some. V and J calls and clone size are as listed in that table; D and trimming were resolved from the DNA. The sample records about 200,000 clones, 88% being singletons. CDR1 and CDR2 from the germline V gene are MDHEN and SYDVKM. The V gene lost 3 bases and the J gene lost 4 bases, with 16 bases spanning the gap. CDR3 length: 16 residues. The clonotype comes from a man aged 35-49 years with active or convalescent COVID-19. The chain uses TRBV28 and TRBJ1-3; D gene ambiguous. Material: peripheral blood. The CDR3 region has the DNA TGTGCCAGCAGTTTCCTCCTCGGAGAATTAGGAAACACCATATATTTT. Its translation is CASSFLLGELGNTIYF.